This T cell receptor (beta chain) appears in the sequencing data of a study of vaccination effects on CD4 cells after COVID-19. TCRdb's copy holds only in-frame clones and misses some; the assay was immunoSEQ multiplex PCR. This sample has about 54,000 clones, with 80% found just once. This clone appeared a few times. Its antigen is not known. Sequencing followed a ViraFEST assay step that expanded antigen-specific CD4+ T cells with viral peptide pools. On roughly day 9 of culture, CD4+ T cells were separated out. Nobody among the vaccine recipients had prior SARS-CoV-2 infection (nucleocapsid antibodies were negative). Cultures used about 2 million PBMC per well, about 10 IU/ml IL-2 and approximately 10 ug/ml peptides. At days 3 and 7, half of the medium was exchanged for IL-2 medium. Trimming stripped 4 bases from V and 3 bases from J, with 12 bases between. Per germline, CDR1 SGHRS and CDR2 YFSETQ. The length of the CDR3 is 14 residues.

The receptor was isolated from a human donor who received a COVID-19 vaccine. The chain combines TRBV5-1 with TRBJ2-3; D gene uncertain. This specimen was CD4+ T cells from PBMCs cultured with HCoV-229E spike peptides, taken before COVID-19 vaccination. The CDR3 coding sequence is TGCGCCAGCAGCCTGCTGATGGGGACAGATACGCAGTATTTT. Its protein is CASSLLMGTDTQYF.